This T cell receptor beta chain was found in a study of blood T cell repertoires in COVID-19. The method was immunoSEQ multiplex PCR; TCRdb's version includes in-frame clones alone and lacks a portion of them. The sample records around 370,000 clones, 90% being singletons. Germline trimming cut 4 bases from V and 1 base from J; bases unmatched to any gene: 3. The CDR3 spans 16 residues. From germline, CDR1 is LNHNV and CDR2 YYDKDF (reference sequence). The chain recombines TRBV15 with TRBJ2-1; 11 bases match TRBD2. Sequenced sample: peripheral blood. The TCR sequence derives from a man younger than 35 with active or convalescent COVID-19. CDR3 in DNA: TGTGCCACCAGCAAAGGGACTAGCGGTTCCTACAATGAGCAGTTCTTC. Residues: CATSKGTSGSYNEQFF.